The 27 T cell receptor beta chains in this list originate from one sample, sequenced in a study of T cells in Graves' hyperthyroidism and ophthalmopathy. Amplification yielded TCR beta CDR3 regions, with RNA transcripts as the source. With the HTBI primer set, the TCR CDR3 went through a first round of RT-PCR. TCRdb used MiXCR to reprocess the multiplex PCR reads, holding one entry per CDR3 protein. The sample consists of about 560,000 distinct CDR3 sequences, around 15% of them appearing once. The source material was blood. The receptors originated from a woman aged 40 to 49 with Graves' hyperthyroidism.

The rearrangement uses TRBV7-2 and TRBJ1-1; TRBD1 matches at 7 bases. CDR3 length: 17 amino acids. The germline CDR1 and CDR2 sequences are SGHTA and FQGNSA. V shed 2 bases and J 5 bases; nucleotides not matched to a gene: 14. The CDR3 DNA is TGTGCCAGCAGCTTATGGGACAGATCTCTTCGGAGGACTGAAGCTTTCTTT. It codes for CASSLWDRSLRRTEAFF.

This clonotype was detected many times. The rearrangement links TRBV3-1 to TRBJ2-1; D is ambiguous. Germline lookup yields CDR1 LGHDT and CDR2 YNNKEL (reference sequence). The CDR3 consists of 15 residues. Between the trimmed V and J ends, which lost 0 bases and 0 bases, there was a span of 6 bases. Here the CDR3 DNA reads TGTGCCAGCAGCCAAGATTGGGGCTCCTACAATGAGCAGTTCTTC. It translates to CASSQDWGSYNEQFF.

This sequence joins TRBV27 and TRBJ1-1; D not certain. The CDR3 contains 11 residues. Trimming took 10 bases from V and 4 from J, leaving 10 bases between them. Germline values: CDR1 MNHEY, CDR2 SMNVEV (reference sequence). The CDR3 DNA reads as TGTGCCACCGCAGGCGGCACTGAAGCTTTCTTT. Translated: CATAGGTEAFF.

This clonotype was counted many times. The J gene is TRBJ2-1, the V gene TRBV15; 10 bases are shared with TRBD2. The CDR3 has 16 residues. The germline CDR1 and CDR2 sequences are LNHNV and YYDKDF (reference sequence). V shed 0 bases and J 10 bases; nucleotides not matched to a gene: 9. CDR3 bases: TGTGCCACCAGCAGAGACGGACTAGCGGTCGTGAGGGAGCAGTTCTTC. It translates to CATSRDGLAVVREQFF. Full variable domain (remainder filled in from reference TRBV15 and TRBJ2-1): DAMVIQNPRYQVTQFGKPVTLSCSQTLNHNVMYWYQQKSSQAPKLLFHYYDKDFNNEADTPDNFQSRRPNTSFCFLDIRSPGLGDTAMYLCATSRDGLAVVREQFFGPGTRLTVL.

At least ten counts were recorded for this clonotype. CDR3: CASSSSGTHEQYF. The CDR3 region has the DNA TGTGCCAGCAGTTCCTCAGGGACCCACGAGCAGTACTTC. The chain joins TRBV12-3 or TRBV12-4 to TRBJ2-7; D could derive from TRBD1 or TRBD2 (5 bases each). V lost 4 bases to trimming and J lost 5 bases, with 12 bases between them. The length of the CDR3 is 13 residues.

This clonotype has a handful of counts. CDR3: CASDPEFTGELFF. The CDR3 DNA reads TGTGCCAGCGATCCAGAGTTCACCGGGGAGCTGTTTTTT. V usage is TRBV7-2 and J usage is TRBJ2-2; D remains unclear. Germline assignment: CDR1 SGHTA and CDR2 FQGNSA. Trimming removed 8 bases from V and 4 bases from J, with 11 bases in between. CDR3 length equals 13 residues.

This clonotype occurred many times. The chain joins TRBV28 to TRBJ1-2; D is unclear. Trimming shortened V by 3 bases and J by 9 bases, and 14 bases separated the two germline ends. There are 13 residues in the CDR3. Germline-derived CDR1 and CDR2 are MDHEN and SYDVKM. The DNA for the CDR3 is TGTGCCAGCAGTTTGGCGGTGGGCATAAGCTACACCTTC. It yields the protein CASSLAVGISYTF.

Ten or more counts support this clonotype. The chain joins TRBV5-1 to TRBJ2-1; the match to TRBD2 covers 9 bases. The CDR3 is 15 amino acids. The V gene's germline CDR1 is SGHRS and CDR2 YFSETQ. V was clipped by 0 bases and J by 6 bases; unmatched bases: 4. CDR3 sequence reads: CASSLGGLAGNEQFF. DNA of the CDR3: TGCGCCAGCAGCTTGGGGGGACTAGCCGGCAATGAGCAGTTCTTC.

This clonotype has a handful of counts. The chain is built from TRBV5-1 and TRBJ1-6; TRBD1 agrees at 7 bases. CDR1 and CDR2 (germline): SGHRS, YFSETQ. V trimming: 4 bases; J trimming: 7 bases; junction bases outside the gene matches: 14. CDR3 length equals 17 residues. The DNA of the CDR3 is TGCGCCAGCAGCCCGGGGGAAGACAGGGTACGGAATTCACCCCTCCACTTT. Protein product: CASSPGEDRVRNSPLHF.

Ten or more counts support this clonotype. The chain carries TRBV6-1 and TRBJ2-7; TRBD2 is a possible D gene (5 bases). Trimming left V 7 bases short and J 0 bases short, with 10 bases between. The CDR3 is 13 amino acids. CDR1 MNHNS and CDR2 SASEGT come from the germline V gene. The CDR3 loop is CASKPGSSYEQYF. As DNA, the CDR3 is TGTGCCAGCAAGCCGGGGAGCTCCTACGAGCAGTACTTC.

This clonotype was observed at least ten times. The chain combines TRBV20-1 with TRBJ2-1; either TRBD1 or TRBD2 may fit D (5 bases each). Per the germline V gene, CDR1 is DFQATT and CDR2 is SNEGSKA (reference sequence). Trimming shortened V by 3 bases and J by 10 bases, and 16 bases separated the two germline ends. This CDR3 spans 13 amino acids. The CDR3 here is CSASVGPPPEQFF. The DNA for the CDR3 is TGCAGTGCTAGCGTGGGACCCCCCCCCGAGCAGTTCTTC.

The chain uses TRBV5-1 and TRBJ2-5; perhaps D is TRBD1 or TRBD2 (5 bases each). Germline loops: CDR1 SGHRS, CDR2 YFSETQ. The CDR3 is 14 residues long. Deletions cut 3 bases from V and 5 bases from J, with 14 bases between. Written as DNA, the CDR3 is TGCGCCAGCAGCTACCTTATGGGGACGGAGACCCAGTACTTC. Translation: CASSYLMGTETQYF.

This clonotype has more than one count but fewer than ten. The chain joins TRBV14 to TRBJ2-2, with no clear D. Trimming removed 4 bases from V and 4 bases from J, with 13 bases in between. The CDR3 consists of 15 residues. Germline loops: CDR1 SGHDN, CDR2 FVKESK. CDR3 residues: CASSPIESGTGELFF. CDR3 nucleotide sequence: TGTGCCAGCAGCCCAATAGAATCGGGCACCGGGGAGCTGTTTTTT.

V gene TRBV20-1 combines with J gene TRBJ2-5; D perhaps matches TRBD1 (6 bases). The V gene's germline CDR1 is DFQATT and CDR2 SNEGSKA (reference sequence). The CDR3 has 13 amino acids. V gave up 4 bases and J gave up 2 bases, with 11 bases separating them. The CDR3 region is CSATIGGQETQYF. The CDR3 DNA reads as TGCAGTGCTACAATAGGGGGTCAAGAGACCCAGTACTTC.

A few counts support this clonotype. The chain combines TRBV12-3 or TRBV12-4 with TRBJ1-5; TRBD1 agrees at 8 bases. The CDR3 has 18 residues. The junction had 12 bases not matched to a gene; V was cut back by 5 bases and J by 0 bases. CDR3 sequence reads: CASSDRDRNTYSNQPQHF. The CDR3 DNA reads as TGTGCCAGCAGTGACCGGGACAGGAACACTTATAGCAATCAGCCCCAGCATTTT.

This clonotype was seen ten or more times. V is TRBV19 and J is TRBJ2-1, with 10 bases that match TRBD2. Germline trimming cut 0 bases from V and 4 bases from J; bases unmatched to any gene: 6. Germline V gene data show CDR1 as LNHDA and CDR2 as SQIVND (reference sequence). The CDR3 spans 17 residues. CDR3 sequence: CASSIEASGSQYNEQFF. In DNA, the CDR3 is TGTGCCAGTAGTATAGAGGCTAGCGGGAGTCAGTACAATGAGCAGTTCTTC.

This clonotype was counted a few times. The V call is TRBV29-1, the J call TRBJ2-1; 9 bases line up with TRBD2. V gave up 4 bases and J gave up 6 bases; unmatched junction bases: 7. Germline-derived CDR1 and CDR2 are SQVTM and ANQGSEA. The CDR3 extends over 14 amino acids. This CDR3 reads CSVAPLAGINEQFF. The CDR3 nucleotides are TGCAGCGTTGCTCCTCTAGCGGGGATCAATGAGCAGTTCTTC.

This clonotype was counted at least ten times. Here the CDR3 reads CASSVGQGAIAGANVLTF. The CDR3 coding sequence is TGTGCCAGCAGTGTGGGACAGGGGGCGATCGCTGGGGCCAACGTCCTGACTTTC. V and J are TRBV6-1 and TRBJ2-6, with 12 bases lining up with TRBD1. The V and J ends lost 4 bases and 2 bases, in that order; junction bases with no gene match: 6. The CDR3 sequence is 18 residues long. The germline V gene encodes CDR1 MNHNS and CDR2 SASEGT.

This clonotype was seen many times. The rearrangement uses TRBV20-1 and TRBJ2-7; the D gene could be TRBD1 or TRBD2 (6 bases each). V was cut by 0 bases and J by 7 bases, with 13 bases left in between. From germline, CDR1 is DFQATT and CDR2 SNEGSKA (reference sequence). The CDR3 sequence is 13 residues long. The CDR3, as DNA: TGCAGTGCTAGAGATCCGGGGGCGAAAGAGCAGTACTTC. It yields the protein CSARDPGAKEQYF.

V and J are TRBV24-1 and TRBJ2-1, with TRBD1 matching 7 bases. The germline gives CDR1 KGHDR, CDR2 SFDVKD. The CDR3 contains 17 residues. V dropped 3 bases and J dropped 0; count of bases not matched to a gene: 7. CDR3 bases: TGTGCCACCAGTGATATAGGGGGCAAGGGCTCCTACAATGAGCAGTTCTTC. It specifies CATSDIGGKGSYNEQFF.

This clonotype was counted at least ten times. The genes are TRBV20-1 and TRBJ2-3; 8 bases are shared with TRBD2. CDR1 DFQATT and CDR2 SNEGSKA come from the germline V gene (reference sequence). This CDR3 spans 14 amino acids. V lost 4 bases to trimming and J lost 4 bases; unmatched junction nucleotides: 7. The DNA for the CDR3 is TGCAGTGCTACCCTAGAGCGGGAGCCAGATACGCAGTATTTT. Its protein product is CSATLEREPDTQYF.

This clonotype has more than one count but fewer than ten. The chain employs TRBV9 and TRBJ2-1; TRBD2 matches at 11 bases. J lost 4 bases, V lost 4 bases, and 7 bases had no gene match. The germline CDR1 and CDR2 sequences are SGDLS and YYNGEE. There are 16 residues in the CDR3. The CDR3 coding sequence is TGTGCCAGCAGCCCCTCGACTAGCGGGACATACAATGAGCAGTTCTTC. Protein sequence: CASSPSTSGTYNEQFF.

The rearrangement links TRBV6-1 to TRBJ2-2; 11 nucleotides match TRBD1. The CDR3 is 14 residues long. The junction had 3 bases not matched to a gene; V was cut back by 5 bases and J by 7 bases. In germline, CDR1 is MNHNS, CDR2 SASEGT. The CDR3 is CASSTGTGGGELFF. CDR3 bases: TGTGCCAGCAGTACCGGGACAGGGGGCGGGGAGCTGTTTTTT.

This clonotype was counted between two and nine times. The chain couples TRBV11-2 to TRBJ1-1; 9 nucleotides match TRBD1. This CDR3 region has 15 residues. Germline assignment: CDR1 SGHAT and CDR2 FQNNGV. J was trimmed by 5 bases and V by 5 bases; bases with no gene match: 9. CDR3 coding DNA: TGTGCCAGCAGCACTCACAGGGGGCGTCGGACTGAAGCTTTCTTT. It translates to CASSTHRGRRTEAFF.

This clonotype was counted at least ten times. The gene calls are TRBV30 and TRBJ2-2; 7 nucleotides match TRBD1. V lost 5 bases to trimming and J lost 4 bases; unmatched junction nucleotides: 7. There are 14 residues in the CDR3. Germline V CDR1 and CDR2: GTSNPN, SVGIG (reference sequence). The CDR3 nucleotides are TGTGCCTGGGCTGGACAGGTCCCCACCGGGGAGCTGTTTTTT. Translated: CAWAGQVPTGELFF.

DNA for the CDR3: TGTGCCAGCAGATCGAGACTAGCGGAGACAGATACGCAGTATTTT. This codes for CASRSRLAETDTQYF. The chain has TRBV7-2 and TRBJ2-3, with 9 bases fitting TRBD2. This CDR3 is built from 15 residues. In germline, CDR1 is SGHTA, CDR2 FQGNSA. V shed 6 bases, J shed 3 bases, and the junction held 7 bases outside the gene matches.

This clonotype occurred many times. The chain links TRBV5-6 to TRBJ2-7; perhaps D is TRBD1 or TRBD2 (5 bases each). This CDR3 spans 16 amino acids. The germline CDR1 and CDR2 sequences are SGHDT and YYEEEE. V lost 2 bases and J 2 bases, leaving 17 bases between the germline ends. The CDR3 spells CASSFWSGTDTYEQYF. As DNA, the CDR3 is TGTGCCAGCAGCTTCTGGAGTGGGACGGATACCTACGAGCAGTACTTC.